This T cell receptor (beta chain) originates from a study of blood T cell repertoires in COVID-19. Study-wide background: Italy, Spain and the United States were the sources of the convalescent and acute COVID-19 samples. From T cells, B-cell-depleted T cells, or PBMCs came the material, which was cDNA or gDNA.

The V gene's germline CDR1 is MNHEY and CDR2 SMNVEV (reference sequence). The CDR3 has 15 amino acids. Trimming removed 5 bases from V and 4 bases from J; junction bases left unmatched: 8. In the source study's methods: Amplification from reference gene primers served as the basis for estimated nucleated cell counts. The table came from immunoSEQ multiplex PCR; TCRdb's copy has only in-frame clones and leaves some out. V and J calls and clone size come straight from that table; D and trimming were deduced from the DNA. This sample yields approximately 50,000 clones, of which approximately 83% are seen a single time; 10% belongs to the top ten.

The receptor was isolated from a human donor in a cohort sampled during active COVID-19. The sample taken for sequencing was peripheral blood. The rearrangement uses TRBV27 and TRBJ1-5, with 7 bases that match TRBD1. The CDR3 sequence is CASSIDRDSNQPQHF. The CDR3 nucleotides are TGTGCCAGCAGTATCGACCGGGACAGTAATCAGCCCCAGCATTTT.